What follows are 30 T cell receptor beta chains derived from one specimen sequenced in a study of blood T cell repertoires in COVID-19. Using immunoSEQ multiplex PCR, the repertoire was profiled, and TCRdb retains in-frame clones only, with some absent. The profile covers approximately 110,000 clones, with 86% appearing a single time and almost 4.5% taken by the ten largest. The sample was peripheral blood. The receptors were sampled from a man aged 40-49 years with acute or convalescent COVID-19.

DNA for the CDR3: TGTGCCATCAGTCGGTCTGGGGGGAACTATGGCTACACCTTC. It yields the protein CAISRSGGNYGYTF. The chain recombines TRBV10-3 with TRBJ1-2; weak D call: TRBD1 (5 bases). V lost 5 bases, J lost 2 bases, and 12 bases lay in between. Germline loops: CDR1 ENHRY, CDR2 SYGVKD. The CDR3 sequence is 14 residues long.

This rearrangement joins TRBV27 to TRBJ1-5; 9 bases are shared with TRBD1. The CDR3 sequence is 18 residues long. The ends lost 3 bases at V and 3 bases at J; junction bases unmatched: 12. Germline assignment: CDR1 MNHEY and CDR2 SMNVEV (reference sequence). The CDR3 DNA reads TGTGCCAGCAGTTTCATCCGGGACAGGGATCGTCCCAATCAGCCCCAGCATTTT. Translated: CASSFIRDRDRPNQPQHF.

This clone was seen a few times. This chain joins TRBV2 and TRBJ2-7; 12 nucleotides match TRBD2. This CDR3 has 15 amino acids. Germline V gene lookup returns CDR1 SNHLY and CDR2 FYNNEI. V lost 6 bases, J lost 4 bases, and 7 bases stayed unmatched. The CDR3 DNA is TGTGCCAGCAGATTGACCGGGACTAGCGGGTACGAGCAGTACTTC. It yields the protein CASRLTGTSGYEQYF.

This clone has only a few counts. The chain is built from TRBV4-1 and TRBJ1-1, with no clear D. The V gene lost 4 bases and the J gene lost 0 bases, with 18 bases spanning the gap. This CDR3 comprises 17 residues. CDR1 and CDR2 (germline): MGHRA, YSYEKL. Here the CDR3 reads CASSRGGLTVMNTEAFF. DNA for the CDR3: TGCGCCAGCAGCCGCGGAGGATTAACAGTTATGAACACTGAAGCTTTCTTT.

V usage is TRBV5-1 and J usage is TRBJ1-2, with TRBD1 as a possible D gene (5 bases). The CDR3 covers 15 residues. Germline V gene sequence: CDR1 SGHRS, CDR2 YFSETQ. V shed 3 bases and J shed 0 bases, with 12 bases lying between them. CDR3 coding DNA: TGCGCCAGCAGCTGGGGGGACCGAACTAACTATGGCTACACCTTC. It encodes CASSWGDRTNYGYTF.

V usage is TRBV10-3 and J usage is TRBJ1-1; D remains ambiguous. In germline, CDR1 is ENHRY, CDR2 SYGVKD. The V end lost 3 bases, the J end lost 4 bases, and 15 bases lay between the germline ends. This CDR3 is 15 amino acids long. CDR3 DNA sequence: TGTGCCATCAGTGACGGCGGGAAGCCCGGCACTGAAGCTTTCTTT. This gives the protein CAISDGGKPGTEAFF.

This clone was observed a single time. This chain connects TRBV4-2 to TRBJ2-1; TRBD2 agrees at 8 bases. Trimming cost V 4 bases and J 8 bases; bases outside gene matches: 10. Germline V CDR1 and CDR2: LGHNA, YNFKEQ. This CDR3 has 15 amino acids. The CDR3 reads CASSLREGVSDEQFF. CDR3 DNA sequence: TGTGCCAGCAGCCTACGGGAGGGCGTCAGCGATGAGCAGTTCTTC.

The chain's CDR3 is CASSNKGTSYNEQFF. In nucleotides, the CDR3 is TGTGCCAGTAGTAATAAGGGGACTTCGTACAATGAGCAGTTCTTC. The chain combines TRBV19 with TRBJ2-1, with D perhaps matching TRBD2 (6 bases). V lost 4 bases, J lost 4 bases, and 14 bases lay in between. The CDR3 spans 15 residues. CDR1 and CDR2 (germline): LNHDA, SQIVND (reference sequence).

The sample holds many counts of this clone. V is TRBV27 and J is TRBJ1-6; 7 bases line up with TRBD1. Germline V gene data show CDR1 as MNHEY and CDR2 as SMNVEV (reference sequence). The V gene end was trimmed by 4 bases and the J gene end by 6 bases; junction bases not matched to a gene: 9. The CDR3 length is 16 residues. CDR3 in amino acids: CASSYAQTGTNSPLHF. The CDR3 DNA reads as TGTGCCAGCAGTTACGCTCAGACAGGGACTAATTCACCCCTCCACTTT.

The rearrangement joins TRBV6-5 to TRBJ2-1; 7 nucleotides line up with TRBD2. The ends lost 5 bases at V and 5 bases at J; junction bases unmatched: 6. The CDR3 extends over 14 amino acids. Germline V gives CDR1 MNHEY, CDR2 SVGAGI. The DNA of the CDR3 is TGTGCCAGCAGTAAGGCTAGCGGCCACAATGAGCAGTTCTTC. Translation gives CASSKASGHNEQFF.

The chain links TRBV6-2 or TRBV6-3 to TRBJ2-1; 14 nucleotides align to TRBD2. Unmatched junction bases numbered 12, after V lost 5 bases and J lost 9 bases. This CDR3 region has 17 residues. Per the germline V gene, CDR1 is MNHEY and CDR2 is SVGEGT. The CDR3: CASSQRLAGGPGGEQFF. The CDR3 DNA reads as TGTGCCAGCAGTCAACGACTAGCGGGAGGGCCTGGGGGTGAGCAGTTCTTC.

This chain links TRBV3-1 (or the pseudogene TRBV3-2) with TRBJ1-4; D gene unclear. This CDR3 region has 16 residues. The V gene lost 4 bases and the J gene lost 6 bases, with 18 bases spanning the gap. Germline loops: CDR1 LGHDT, CDR2 YNNKEL (reference sequence). The CDR3 protein is CASSPWTAQSDEKLFF. The CDR3 nucleotides are TGTGCCAGCAGCCCCTGGACTGCCCAGTCGGATGAAAAACTGTTTTTT.

This chain links TRBV5-1 with TRBJ2-5, with 10 bases lining up with TRBD1. The CDR3 covers 15 residues. The V gene's germline CDR1 is SGHRS and CDR2 YFSETQ. Trimming removed 4 bases from V and 4 bases from J; junction bases left unmatched: 7. In nucleotides, the CDR3 is TGCGCCAGCAGCACAACAGGACAGGGGGGAGAGACCCAGTACTTC. This translates into CASSTTGQGGETQYF.

This clone was counted between two and nine times. This chain links TRBV5-1 with TRBJ2-3, with D uncertain. The CDR3 consists of 14 residues. Germline-derived CDR1 and CDR2 are SGHRS and YFSETQ. V was trimmed by 4 bases and J by 6 bases, leaving 15 bases between them. The DNA for the CDR3 is TGCGCCAGCAGCCCCCCAGGCCATGGCGATACGCAGTATTTT. It encodes CASSPPGHGDTQYF.

The chain recombines TRBV3-1 (or the pseudogene TRBV3-2) with TRBJ1-5, with D perhaps TRBD1 (5 bases). CDR1 LGHDT and CDR2 YNNKEL come from the germline V gene (reference sequence). V was shortened by 1 base and J by 4 bases, with 8 bases between the two germline ends. This CDR3 has 14 residues. The CDR3 spells CASSQGQPNQPQHF. The CDR3 DNA is TGTGCCAGCAGCCAAGGACAGCCAAATCAGCCCCAGCATTTT.

This chain links TRBV6-4 with TRBJ1-2; D is uncertain. Trimming left V 4 bases short and J 7 bases short, with 7 bases between. This CDR3 has 11 residues. CDR1 and CDR2 from the germline V gene are MRHNA and SNTAGT. The CDR3: CASSGPVGYTF. CDR3 nucleotide sequence: TGTGCCAGCAGTGGTCCGGTTGGCTACACCTTC.

This rearrangement joins TRBV5-1 to TRBJ2-1; 7 positions match TRBD2. The CDR3 runs 15 residues. V gave up 4 bases and J gave up 5 bases; unmatched junction bases: 9. CDR1 and CDR2 from the germline V gene are SGHRS and YFSETQ. Here the CDR3 reads CASSPLASLHNEQFF. CDR3 in DNA: TGCGCCAGCAGCCCACTAGCGAGTCTTCACAATGAGCAGTTCTTC.

The rearrangement uses TRBV11-2 and TRBJ2-1; tentative D call: TRBD1 (5 bases). Trimming left V 5 bases short and J 4 bases short, with 12 bases between. Germline assignment: CDR1 SGHAT and CDR2 FQNNGV. The CDR3 has 14 amino acids. The DNA of the CDR3 is TGTGCCAGCAGCCCGACAGTAGGTTACAATGAGCAGTTCTTC. It translates to CASSPTVGYNEQFF.

A few counts support this clone. The rearrangement joins TRBV11-2 to TRBJ1-3, with 8 nucleotides matching TRBD1. The trim removed 5 bases at V and 6 bases at J, leaving 9 bases unmatched. This CDR3 region has 15 residues. CDR1 is SGHAT and CDR2 is FQNNGV in the germline V gene. The CDR3 reads CASSPRQGRENTIYF. The CDR3 bases are TGTGCCAGCAGCCCTCGACAGGGGAGGGAAAACACCATATATTTT.

This clone showed up just a few times. The chain is built from TRBV27 and TRBJ1-1; 7 bases line up with TRBD1. Germline V gene sequence: CDR1 MNHEY, CDR2 SMNVEV (reference sequence). The CDR3 loop spans 13 amino acids. Trimming removed 9 bases from V and 1 base from J; junction bases left unmatched: 5. The CDR3 bases are TGTGCCAGTACAGGGGCGGCGAACACTGAAGCTTTCTTT. It codes for CASTGAANTEAFF.

This clone was counted a single time. The rearrangement joins TRBV3-1 (or the pseudogene TRBV3-2) to TRBJ1-1; D uncertain. The CDR3 has 12 amino acids. Germline loops: CDR1 LGHDT, CDR2 YNNKEL (reference sequence). V lost 6 bases and J 3 bases, leaving 8 bases between the germline ends. The CDR3 spells CASSHSDTEAFF. CDR3 DNA: TGTGCCAGCAGTCATTCAGACACTGAAGCTTTCTTT.

J is TRBJ2-1 and V is TRBV27; 7 nucleotides align to TRBD1. V shed 6 bases and J 9 bases; nucleotides not matched to a gene: 11. The CDR3 runs 14 residues. Germline CDR1 is MNHEY and CDR2 is SMNVEV (reference sequence). This CDR3 reads CASRIDRVGSEQFF. As DNA, the CDR3 is TGTGCCAGCAGGATAGACAGGGTAGGCAGTGAGCAGTTCTTC.

The genes are TRBV7-9 and TRBJ2-3; 7 bases match TRBD1. Per the germline V gene, CDR1 is SEHNR and CDR2 is FQNEAQ (reference sequence). The CDR3 spans 15 residues. Trimming removed 5 bases from V and 2 bases from J; junction bases left unmatched: 7. CDR3 protein: CASSVRDRPTDTQYF. The DNA for the CDR3 is TGTGCCAGCAGCGTCCGGGACAGACCCACAGATACGCAGTATTTT.

The V call is TRBV9, the J call TRBJ2-3; D uncertain. V was clipped by 3 bases and J by 4 bases, with 15 bases between them. The CDR3 has 15 amino acids. CDR1 and CDR2 (germline): SGDLS, YYNGEE. CDR3: CASSGGWLDSDTQYF. The CDR3 DNA follows: TGTGCCAGCAGCGGCGGTTGGCTAGATTCAGATACGCAGTATTTT.

The chain uses TRBV5-1 and TRBJ1-2; D uncertain. Deletions cut 4 bases from V and 6 bases from J, with 10 bases between. The germline gives CDR1 SGHRS, CDR2 YFSETQ. The CDR3 consists of 12 residues. This CDR3 reads CASSPTTDGYTF. The CDR3 region has the DNA TGCGCCAGCAGCCCAACTACGGATGGCTACACCTTC.

The V call is TRBV9, the J call TRBJ2-5; 10 bases map to TRBD1. Germline CDR1 SGDLS, CDR2 YYNGEE. V lost 0 bases to trimming and J lost 5 bases; unmatched junction nucleotides: 16. The CDR3 length is 19 residues. CDR3 sequence: CASSVAGIPGQGLLETQYF. CDR3 sequence (DNA): TGTGCCAGCAGCGTAGCTGGGATACCGGGACAGGGGTTGTTGGAGACCCAGTACTTC.

V and J are TRBV6-5 and TRBJ1-2, with TRBD1 matching over 11 bases. The CDR3 extends over 13 amino acids. The germline V gene has CDR1 MNHEY and CDR2 SVGAGI. V shed 6 bases, J shed 8 bases, and the junction held 5 bases outside the gene matches. CDR3 sequence: CASSLDRGRGYTF. Here the CDR3 DNA reads TGTGCCAGCAGCCTGGACAGGGGGCGAGGCTACACCTTC.

The V gene is TRBV2, the J gene TRBJ1-5; the D gene is possibly TRBD1 (6 bases). The CDR3 runs 13 residues. Trimming took off 7 bases at V and 0 bases at J, with 7 bases between the two ends. Germline V gene lookup returns CDR1 SNHLY and CDR2 FYNNEI. The CDR3 here is CASNRDSNQPQHF. In DNA form, the CDR3 reads TGTGCCAGCAACAGGGATAGCAATCAGCCCCAGCATTTT.

The chain is built from TRBV6-2 or TRBV6-3 and TRBJ2-7, with 7 bases identical to TRBD1. Germline CDR1 is MNHEY and CDR2 is SVGEGT. The ends lost 5 bases at V and 0 bases at J; junction bases unmatched: 4. The CDR3 runs to 14 residues. Here the CDR3 DNA reads TGTGCCAGCAGTGCCGACAGGGCCTCCTACGAGCAGTACTTC. This sequence encodes CASSADRASYEQYF.

The chain links TRBV18 to TRBJ2-5; TRBD2 aligns across 7 bases. Germline CDR1 reads KGHSH; CDR2 reads LQKENI. With 3 bases clipped from V and 1 base from J, the junction kept 11 bases outside the gene matches. The CDR3 is made up of 17 amino acids. CDR3 nucleotide sequence: TGTGCCAGCTCACCCGTTTCAGCAGCGGGGCCCCAAGAGACCCAGTACTTC. Its translation: CASSPVSAAGPQETQYF.